A single T cell receptor (beta chain) is shown here with its context. The table came from immunoSEQ multiplex PCR; TCRdb's copy has only in-frame clones and leaves some out. The repertoire holds 200,000 to 250,000 clones, almost 90% seen once, with about 15% in the top ten. V lost 2 bases and J lost 9; bases outside the gene matches: 0. Germline V CDR1 and CDR2: MDHEN, SYDVKM. This CDR3 spans 13 amino acids. Participants were aged 18 to 89 years from approximately 24 US areas. This sample is part of a study of blood T cell repertoires in COVID-19. Study-wide background: Whether acute or convalescent, the COVID-19 samples came from the United States, Italy and Spain.

The specimen was PBMCs or T cells enriched from blood (not recorded which). The chain carries TRBV28 and TRBJ2-2; TRBD2 matches 10 bases. This TCR derives from a woman between 50 and 59 years old with acute COVID-19. The CDR3 DNA follows: TGTGCCAGCAGTTTAACTAGCGGGAGGGAGCTGTTTTTT. It specifies CASSLTSGRELFF.